This TCR beta chain comes out of a study of OX40 agonist ivuxolimab in advanced cancers. For the study in its entirety: Ivuxolimab was a fully human IgG2 agonistic monoclonal antibody targeting the costimulatory receptor OX40 (CD134). Intravenous ivuxolimab was administered to patients every 2 weeks at six dose levels: 0.01, 0.1, 0.3, 1.5, 3 and 10 mg/kg. Of the 50 to 55 dose-escalation patients, hepatocellular carcinoma was present in about 20, melanoma in some 15, renal cell carcinoma in 9 and head and neck cancer in 9. The dose-escalation cohort was about 83% male with a mean age of about 58 years, ranging from roughly 23 to 90. Patients were allowed to have had prior anti-PD-1, anti-PD-L1 or anti-CTLA-4 therapy, and more than 35% of the dose-escalation patients had been treated with checkpoint inhibitors. Partial responses occurred in three dose-escalation patients: two with cutaneous melanoma and one with hepatocellular carcinoma. Peripheral TCRbeta sequencing aimed to test whether ivuxolimab altered TCR sequence diversity and caused clonal T-cell expansion. The paper describes the monotherapy dose-escalation part (N ≈ 50 patients) of the phase I trial of ivuxolimab.

This clone was counted a single time. The antigen it recognizes is unknown. Nothing much larger sits one base from this clone, and base qualities are not available. Summary of the overall study and its limitations: Low levels of normalized T-cell clonal expansion were also seen in some patients who did not respond. Antigen specificity was not determined for the clonally expanded peripheral T cells. Clonal expansion of both CD4+ and CD8+ blood T cells was observed from baseline to week 6 at doses 0.1 to 3.0 mg/kg. In partial responders in the 0.1-3.0 mg/kg groups, normalized peripheral clonal expansion was found to be among the lowest, especially among CD8+ T cells. After ivuxolimab, CD8+ T cells had more expanded clones than CD4+ T cells on average.

To sequence the TCRbeta CDR3 region, genomic DNA was isolated from the sorted cells. The immunoSEQ Assay was used to sequence the TCRbeta CDR3 regions. Sourced from immuneACCESS, this table was stored by TCRdb with only in-frame sequences that have V and J called. A share of the clones is absent; for the studies checked, an unresolved V gene accounts for under half, and the remainder has no known explanation. The sample data list approximately 74,000 clones, and roughly nine tenths of these were observed just once. Together, the top ten hold approximately 0.3% of the sample. The trial excluded patients who had a history of autoimmune disease or were on systemic immunosuppression. Peripheral blood for TCR sequencing was collected from all dose cohorts at baseline, on cycle 4 day 1, and on cycle 7 day 1. Samples were obtained from an open-label, multicenter, first-in-human phase I dose-escalation trial of ivuxolimab. The trial enrolled adults with locally advanced or metastatic head and neck squamous cell, hepatocellular, melanoma or renal cell carcinoma. Before TCR sequencing, CD4+ T cells and CD8+ T cells from peripheral blood were sorted into separate populations.

Germline trimming: 2 bases from V, 2 bases from J; junction bases outside gene matches: 4. The CDR3 numbers 15 residues from cysteine through phenylalanine. Only CDR3 DNA is held: 45 bases, read in frame from base 1. The germline V gene encodes CDR1 LNHDA and CDR2 SQIVND (reference sequence). The sequence was obtained from an adult with an advanced solid tumor such as melanoma, head and neck, liver or kidney cancer. The sequencing here drew on CD4+ or CD8+ T cells sorted from blood, taken in a trial of the OX40 agonist ivuxolimab. The chain links TRBV19 with TRBJ2-5, with 8 bases aligning to TRBD2. In nucleotides, the sequence is TGTGCCAGTAGTATAACTAGCGGACGACAAGAGACCCAGTACTTC. This encodes CASSITSGRQETQYF.